The rows below give T cell receptor beta chains drawn from one sample of a study of OX40 agonist ivuxolimab in advanced cancers. Method: immunoSEQ multiplex PCR; TCRdb's copy keeps in-frame clones and lacks some. The table has approximately 23,000 clones, 84% seen once. The sequencing here drew on CD4+ or CD8+ T cells sorted from blood, taken in a trial of the OX40 agonist ivuxolimab. The receptors derive from an adult with an advanced solid tumor such as melanoma, head and neck, liver or kidney cancer. Both conserved end residues are part of each CDR3. A D gene is named only where the DNA matches it firmly. Size is omitted from some rows. Given values are once, few, many or a class for expanded clones.

v_gene	abundance	j_gene	d_gene	CDR3nt	CDR3aa
TRBV6-1	-	TRBJ1-1	-	TGTGCCAGCGGCCGCATGAACACTGAAGCTTTCTTT	CASGRMNTEAFF
TRBV19	-	TRBJ1-1	-	TGTGCCAGTAGCTGGGGGCGCAGCCACACTGAAGCTTTCTTT	CASSWGRSHTEAFF
TRBV7-3	-	TRBJ1-2	-	TGTGCCAGCAGCTTTGGCCAGGGAGGTGGCTACACCTTC	CASSFGQGGGYTF
TRBV28	few	TRBJ1-3	-	TGTGCCAGCAGAAGGGTTGGGTTCTCTGGAAACACCATATATTTT	CASRRVGFSGNTIYF
TRBV5-3	-	TRBJ1-1	-	TGTGCCAGAATTCCCGGCGCGGACACTGAAGCTTTCTTT	CARIPGADTEAFF
TRBV9	-	TRBJ1-2	TRBD1	TGTGCCAGCAGCTTCACCGGGACAGGCTCCTATGGCTACACCTTC	CASSFTGTGSYGYTF
TRBV6-1	-	TRBJ1-5	TRBD1	TGTGCCAGCAGTGAAGCGGCGACAGGGATCAATCAGCCCCAGCATTTT	CASSEAATGINQPQHF
TRBV6-1	-	TRBJ2-7	-	TGTGCCAGCAGTGAATCACCCGAGCAGTACTTC	CASSESPEQYF
TRBV7-8	-	TRBJ2-3	-	TGTGCCAGCAGCCCGAGAGATCAAGATACGCAGTATTTT	CASSPRDQDTQYF
TRBV6-1	-	TRBJ1-1	-	TGTGCCAGCAGTCCTGAGGGGGGACTGAACACTGAAGCTTTCTTT	CASSPEGGLNTEAFF
TRBV9	-	TRBJ1-1	TRBD1	TGTGCCAGCAGCGCAATCCCGGGACAGGGACGCCCTGAAGCTTTCTTT	CASSAIPGQGRPEAFF
TRBV6-5	-	TRBJ2-1	TRBD2	TGTGCCAGCAGTTACGGGGGGGGCTCCTACAATGAGCAGTTCTTC	CASSYGGGSYNEQFF
TRBV5-8	-	TRBJ2-3	TRBD2	TGTGCCAGCTCGGGAGGCGGGACTAGCACAGATACGCAGTATTTT	CASSGGGTSTDTQYF
TRBV27	-	TRBJ2-5	TRBD2	TGTGCCAGCAGGTTTTGGCTGAACGTGGGGACTAGCGGGGGGGCCAGCGAAGAGACCCAGTACTTC	CASRFWLNVGTSGGASEETQYF
TRBV19	medium-sized	TRBJ1-2	-	TGTGCCACCACACAGGGCGCACCAGACCTTAACTATGGCTACACCTTC	CATTQGAPDLNYGYTF
TRBV7-9	-	TRBJ2-7	TRBD1	TGTGCCAGCAGCTTACCGCCGGGACAGGGTCCCTACGAGCAGTACTTC	CASSLPPGQGPYEQYF
TRBV18	-	TRBJ2-7	-	TGTGCCAGCTCACCAGAGACTAGGGTGGTCTACGAGCAGTACTTC	CASSPETRVVYEQYF
TRBV4-1	-	TRBJ1-5	TRBD1	TGCGCCAGCAGCCCTAACCCGGGACAGGGCAATCAGCCCCAGCATTTT	CASSPNPGQGNQPQHF
TRBV15	-	TRBJ2-3	TRBD2	TGTGCCACCAGCAGATTGGGACTAGGAGGTTTGGATACGCAGTATTTT	CATSRLGLGGLDTQYF
TRBV6-5	-	TRBJ2-7	TRBD2	TGTGCCAGCACCTGGGGGGGCGAGCAGTACTTC	CASTWGGEQYF
TRBV9	-	TRBJ2-3	TRBD2	TGTGCCAGCAGCGACAGCGGGGGATTAGATACGCAGTATTTT	CASSDSGGLDTQYF
TRBV7-6	-	TRBJ1-1	-	TGTGCCAGCAGCTTAGAAGTGGTGGACACTGAAGCTTTCTTT	CASSLEVVDTEAFF
TRBV27	-	TRBJ2-6	-	TGTGCCAGCAGTTTAAAACCGATAAGGGTTGGGGCCAACGTCCTGACTTTC	CASSLKPIRVGANVLTF
TRBV30	-	TRBJ2-1	-	TGTGCCTGGAGTCCAACTGACGGACATAGCTCCTACAATGAGCAGTTCTTC	CAWSPTDGHSSYNEQFF
TRBV7-9	-	TRBJ2-3	-	TGTGCCAGCAGCTTCAGGGGAGATACGCAGTATTTT	CASSFRGDTQYF
TRBV7-9	-	TRBJ1-2	-	TGTGCCAGCAGCTTAGTAGGCGTCTATGGCTACACCTTC	CASSLVGVYGYTF
TRBV7-3	once	TRBJ2-1	-	TGTGCCAGCAGCTTAATGCCAGTAGCCTACAATGAGCAGTTCTTC	CASSLMPVAYNEQFF
TRBV4-1	-	TRBJ2-3	TRBD2	TGCGCCAGCAGCCAAGGCATGTGGTCTAGCGGACGCACAGATACGCAGTATTTT	CASSQGMWSSGRTDTQYF
TRBV2	-	TRBJ2-7	TRBD1	TGTGCCAGCATTGGGACAGGGGGATACGAGCAGTACTTC	CASIGTGGYEQYF
TRBV6-1	-	TRBJ2-2	-	TGTGCCAGCAGTGAACTCCGGATCAACACCGGGGAGCTGTTTTTT	CASSELRINTGELFF
TRBV2	-	TRBJ2-7	TRBD2	TGTGCCAGCAGTGAGACCTTAGCGGGGGAGGACTACGAGCAGTACTTC	CASSETLAGEDYEQYF
TRBV4-2	-	TRBJ2-7	-	TGTGCCAGCAGCGATGCGCAGGGCCCCTACGAGCAGTACTTC	CASSDAQGPYEQYF
TRBV6-6	-	TRBJ1-2	-	TGTGCCAGCAGTTACGGGCAGTTCTATGGCTACACCTTC	CASSYGQFYGYTF
TRBV6-6	-	TRBJ1-5	TRBD1	TGTGCCAGCAGCGGCGGGACAGGGGAACCGCCCCAGCATTTT	CASSGGTGEPPQHF
TRBV7-2	-	TRBJ1-2	-	TGTGCCAGCAGCTTCGGGACCTCCTATGGCTACACCTTC	CASSFGTSYGYTF
TRBV25-1	-	TRBJ1-1	-	TGTGCCAGCATGGACCCCCTAGGGGGGAACACTGAAGCTTTCTTT	CASMDPLGGNTEAFF
TRBV4-1	-	TRBJ2-2	-	TGCGCCAGCAGCCAAGATCCTGTAACAAGATCCACCGGGGAGCTGTTTTTT	CASSQDPVTRSTGELFF
TRBV30	-	TRBJ1-4	-	TGTGCCTGGACTTACGTCGGGACGTCTAATGAAAAACTGTTTTTT	CAWTYVGTSNEKLFF
TRBV5-5	-	TRBJ1-2	-	TGTGCCAGCAGCCCCCGGGAGGAGACAGTCTATGGCTACACCTTC	CASSPREETVYGYTF
TRBV10-2	-	TRBJ2-2	TRBD1	TGCGCCAGCACCGCTACCGGGACAGACACCGGGGAGCTGTTTTTT	CASTATGTDTGELFF
TRBV2	once	TRBJ1-2	TRBD1	TGTGCCAGCAGCGGTACAGGGGGCAACTATGGCTACACCTTC	CASSGTGGNYGYTF
TRBV6-5	-	TRBJ2-2	-	TGTGCCAGCAGTTACTCGATATCTCTACCCGGGGAGCTGTTTTTT	CASSYSISLPGELFF
TRBV7-9	-	TRBJ1-1	-	TGTGCCAGCAGCTCCGTTACAGGTTTAGAAGCTTTCTTT	CASSSVTGLEAFF
TRBV27	-	TRBJ1-2	-	-	CASAISGPGGGYTF
TRBV10-3	-	TRBJ2-2	TRBD2	TGTGCCATCTGGAGACTAGCGGGGGGCACCGGGGAGCTGTTTTTT	CAIWRLAGGTGELFF
TRBV9	-	TRBJ2-3	-	TGTGCCAGCAGCGTCGTCGGGGCCAGCACAGATACGCAGTATTTT	CASSVVGASTDTQYF
TRBV29-1	-	TRBJ1-3	-	TGCAGCGTACCCGACAGCGTCTCTGGAAACACCATATATTTT	CSVPDSVSGNTIYF
TRBV11-2	-	TRBJ2-2	-	TGTGCCAGCAGCTTAGCCGCGTCCACCGGGGAGCTGTTTTTT	CASSLAASTGELFF
TRBV21-1	-	TRBJ2-1	-	TGTGCCAGCAGCAAAGGTTGGGGGGCCGGAGACCACTACAATGAGCAGTTCTTC	CASSKGWGAGDHYNEQFF
TRBV4-3	-	TRBJ2-7	TRBD2	TGCGCCAGCAGCCAAGAGGCGGGACTAGCGGGGGGAAGCTACGAGCAGTACTTC	CASSQEAGLAGGSYEQYF
TRBV5-1	large	TRBJ1-1	-	TGCGCCAGCAGCAGAGGGGATGACACTGAAGCTTTCTTT	CASSRGDDTEAFF
TRBV21-1	-	TRBJ2-7	-	TGTGCCGGCTCGCTAGCTAAACATGTCTCCTACGAGCAGTACTTC	CAGSLAKHVSYEQYF
TRBV27	-	TRBJ2-7	-	TGTGCCAGCCGTAGGCAGGGGGGCTACGAGCAGTACTTC	CASRRQGGYEQYF
TRBV6-1	-	TRBJ2-7	-	TGTGCCAGCAGCCAGATACCAGAGTACGAGCAGTACTTC	CASSQIPEYEQYF
TRBV28	-	TRBJ2-7	-	TGTGCCAGCAGTTTCAGGGGCACCCACGAGCAGTACTTC	CASSFRGTHEQYF
TRBV5-6	-	TRBJ2-2	TRBD2	TGTGCCAGCAGCTCCCCGACGGGGGGGATCGGCGGGGAGCTGTTTTTT	CASSSPTGGIGGELFF
TRBV4-3	-	TRBJ2-2	-	TGCGCCAGCAGCCCGCTGGGGGGTACCGGGGAGCTGTTTTTT	CASSPLGGTGELFF